The sample holds one count of the clone carrying this T cell receptor beta chain. Graft tissue processing released intraepithelial and lamina propria lymphocytes. Germline lookup yields CDR1 SEHNR and CDR2 FQNEAQ (reference sequence). V lost 5 bases and J 3 bases, leaving 4 bases between the germline ends. The CDR3 runs to 11 residues. Using immunoSEQ multiplex PCR, the repertoire was profiled, and TCRdb retains in-frame clones only, with some absent. The sample holds about 11,000 clones, around four fifths seen once. The sample originates from a study of graft-versus-host responses after intestinal transplantation. About the study: Transplants given to recipients were multivisceral, liver-intestinal, or isolated intestinal.

This TCR was sampled from a human patient who received an intestinal transplant, so some T cells may come from the graft donor. This sequence joins TRBV7-9 and TRBJ1-2; the D is unclear. The material was ileum tissue, obtained 23 days after intestinal transplant. CDR3 sequence reads: CASSPDYGYTF. CDR3 DNA: TGTGCCAGCAGCCCGGACTATGGCTACACCTTC.